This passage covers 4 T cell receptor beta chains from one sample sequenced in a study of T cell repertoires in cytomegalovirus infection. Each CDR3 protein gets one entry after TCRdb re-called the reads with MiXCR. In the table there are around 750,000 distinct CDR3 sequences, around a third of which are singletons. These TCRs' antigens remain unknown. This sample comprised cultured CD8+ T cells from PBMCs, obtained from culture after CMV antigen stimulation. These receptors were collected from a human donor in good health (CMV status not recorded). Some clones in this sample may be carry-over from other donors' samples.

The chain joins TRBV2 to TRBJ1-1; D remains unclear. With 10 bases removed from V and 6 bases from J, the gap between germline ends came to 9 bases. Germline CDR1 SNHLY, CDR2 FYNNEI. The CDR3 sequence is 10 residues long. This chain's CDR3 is CATVGSEAFF. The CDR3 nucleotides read TGTGCCACCGTGGGATCTGAAGCTTTCTTT.

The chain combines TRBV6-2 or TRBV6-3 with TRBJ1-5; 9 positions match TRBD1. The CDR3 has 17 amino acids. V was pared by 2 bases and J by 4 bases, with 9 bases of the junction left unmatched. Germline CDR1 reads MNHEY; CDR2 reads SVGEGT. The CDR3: CASSYPQGTGPNQPQHF. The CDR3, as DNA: TGTGCCAGCAGTTACCCCCAGGGGACAGGGCCTAATCAGCCCCAGCATTTT.

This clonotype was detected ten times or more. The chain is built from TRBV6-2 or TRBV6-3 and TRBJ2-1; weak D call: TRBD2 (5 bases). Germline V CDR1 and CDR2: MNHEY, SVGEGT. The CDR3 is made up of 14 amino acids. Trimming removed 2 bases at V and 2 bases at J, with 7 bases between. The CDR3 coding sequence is TGTGCCAGCAGTTACGCGGGCACCTACAATGAGCAGTTCTTC. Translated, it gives CASSYAGTYNEQFF.

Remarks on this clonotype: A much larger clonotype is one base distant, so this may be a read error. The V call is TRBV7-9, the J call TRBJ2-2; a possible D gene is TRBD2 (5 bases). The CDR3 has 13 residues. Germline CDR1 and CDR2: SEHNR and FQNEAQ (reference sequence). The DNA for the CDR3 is TGTACCAGCAGCTCTAGCCCAATTGGGGAGCTGTTTTTT. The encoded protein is CTSSSSPIGELFF.